A single sample is the source of the 19 T cell receptor beta chains below, sequenced in a study of CD8 T cells in ankylosing spondylitis. Study-level points and caveats: Characteristic of ankylosing spondylitis blood, it appeared, was a TCR beta motif comprising about eight highly homologous variants.

TCRdb ran MiXCR on the 5' RACE reads and lists one entry per CDR3 protein. Of a few hundred thousand distinct CDR3 sequences in the sample, over 9.5% were seen once. These TCRs are of unknown antigen specificity. Sequencing was performed on blood, either unsorted or a sorted T cell fraction (not recorded which). The source is a male donor with ankylosing spondylitis.

This clonotype appeared many times. The chain joins TRBV12-3 or TRBV12-4 to TRBJ1-2, with 12 bases fitting TRBD1. This CDR3 is built from 15 residues. V trimming: 4 bases; J trimming: 7 bases; junction bases outside the gene matches: 7. CDR3 DNA: TGTGCCAGCAGTTCCTCCGGGACAGGGGGCGGTGGCTACACCTTC. As protein: CASSSSGTGGGGYTF.

The V call is TRBV3-1, the J call TRBJ2-5, with 12 positions matching TRBD1. From germline, CDR1 is LGHDT and CDR2 YNNKEL (reference sequence). With V trimmed by 0 bases and J by 2 bases, 4 bases remained unmatched. This CDR3 has 17 residues. The CDR3 loop reads CASSQDWDRGPQETQYF. CDR3 nucleotide sequence: TGTGCCAGCAGCCAAGATTGGGACAGGGGGCCTCAAGAGACCCAGTACTTC.

This clonotype has just a few counts. This chain uses TRBV7-2 with TRBJ2-3; the match to TRBD2 covers 16 bases. V lost 5 bases, J lost 8 bases, and 7 bases stayed unmatched. Germline-derived CDR1 and CDR2 are SGHTA and FQGNSA. This CDR3 is 16 amino acids long. CDR3 sequence (DNA): TGTGCCAGCAGCCCCCCGGGACTAGCGGGAGGGCTTACGCAGTATTTT. Amino acids: CASSPPGLAGGLTQYF.

This clonotype was seen only a few times. The chain recombines TRBV4-1 with TRBJ1-3, with D possibly matching TRBD1 (5 bases). Germline values: CDR1 MGHRA, CDR2 YSYEKL. Trimming left V 1 base short and J 0 bases short, with 16 bases between. The CDR3 is 18 residues long. The CDR3 is CASSQGQGLQPSGNTIYF. The DNA of the CDR3 is TGCGCCAGCAGCCAAGGTCAGGGACTCCAACCCTCTGGAAACACCATATATTTT.

The chain is built from TRBV24-1 and TRBJ2-1; 14 bases map to TRBD2. The CDR3 contains 18 residues. The V gene end was trimmed by 3 bases and the J gene end by 0 bases; junction bases not matched to a gene: 3. Germline V lookup: CDR1 KGHDR, CDR2 SFDVKD. Here the CDR3 DNA reads TGTGCCACCAGTGATCCAGGGACTAGCGGGAGCTCCTACAATGAGCAGTTCTTC. This gives the protein CATSDPGTSGSSYNEQFF.

The genes are TRBV28 and TRBJ1-4; 7 bases map to TRBD1. CDR1 and CDR2 (germline): MDHEN, SYDVKM. CDR3 length: 14 amino acids. The ends lost 9 bases at V and 3 bases at J; junction bases unmatched: 7. CDR3 amino acids: CASKKGQSNEKLFF. CDR3 DNA: TGTGCCAGTAAAAAGGGACAGTCTAATGAAAAACTGTTTTTT. Based on the CDR3 plus reference TRBV28 and TRBJ1-4, the full variable domain is DVKVTQSSRYLVKRTGEKVFLECVQDMDHENMFWYRQDPGLGLRLIYFSYDVKMKEKGDIPEGYSVSREKKERFSLILESASTNQTSMYLCASKKGQSNEKLFFGSGTQLSVL.

This rearrangement joins TRBV7-7 to TRBJ2-1, with D hard to call. The CDR3 extends over 14 amino acids. V lost 2 bases and J 5 bases, leaving 10 bases between the germline ends. CDR1 and CDR2 from the germline V gene are SSHAT and FNYEAQ (reference sequence). CDR3 nucleotide sequence: TGTGCCAGCAGCTTATGGCCCACAGACAATGAGCAGTTCTTC. It specifies CASSLWPTDNEQFF.

The rearrangement joins TRBV13 to TRBJ2-1, with TRBD1 identical over 10 bases. Per the germline V gene, CDR1 is PRHDT and CDR2 is FYEKMQ (reference sequence). After removal of 0 bases from V and 10 bases from J, the junction contained 15 bases not matched to a gene. CDR3 size: 18 residues. The CDR3 is CASSLGPYPGQGKEEQFF. Written as DNA, the CDR3 is TGTGCCAGCAGCTTAGGCCCGTATCCGGGACAGGGGAAGGAGGAGCAGTTCTTC. Filled out from reference TRBV13 and TRBJ2-1, the complete variable domain reads AAGVIQSPRHLIKEKRETATLKCYPIPRHDTVYWYQQGPGQDPQFLISFYEKMQSDKGSIPDRFSAQQFSDYHSELNMSSLELGDSALYFCASSLGPYPGQGKEEQFFGPGTRLTVL.

The rearrangement links TRBV6-5 to TRBJ2-2; 8 bases are a match to TRBD1. Germline CDR1 reads MNHEY; CDR2 reads SVGAGI. This CDR3 has 18 residues. V gave up 6 bases and J gave up 0 bases; unmatched junction bases: 12. The CDR3 DNA is TGTGCCAGCAGGTTAGAGTCGGGGACAGGAGCGAACACCGGGGAGCTGTTTTTT. This codes for CASRLESGTGANTGELFF.

This chain connects TRBV6-5 to TRBJ2-7; a weak D match, TRBD2 (5 bases). The CDR3 has 13 amino acids. The V gene lost 0 bases and the J gene lost 5 bases, with 8 bases spanning the gap. Germline CDR1 is MNHEY and CDR2 is SVGAGI. The CDR3 nucleotides are TGTGCCAGCAGTTACTCTCAGGAGGACGAGCAGTACGTC. It yields the protein CASSYSQEDEQYV.

This clonotype was found a few times. The chain carries TRBV24-1 and TRBJ2-2; 11 bases are shared with TRBD2. This CDR3 comprises 18 residues. J gave up 5 bases and V 1 base, and 8 bases lay outside the gene matches. CDR1 and CDR2 (germline): KGHDR, SFDVKD. CDR3 DNA sequence: TGTGCCACCAGTGATTTAACTAGCGGGAGAGGGGGAACCGGGGAGCTGTTTTTT. This codes for CATSDLTSGRGGTGELFF.

The chain uses TRBV5-1 and TRBJ2-1, with 8 nucleotides matching TRBD2. Looked up from germline, CDR1 is SGHRS and CDR2 is YFSETQ. The CDR3 spans 15 residues. V gave up 4 bases and J gave up 8 bases; unmatched junction bases: 11. The CDR3 protein is CASSNRGLGIDEQFF. In DNA form, the CDR3 reads TGCGCCAGCAGCAACCGGGGACTAGGGATCGATGAGCAGTTCTTC.

This clonotype was seen more than once but under ten times. This chain uses TRBV7-2 with TRBJ2-1, with a weak D call TRBD2 (6 bases). Germline CDR1 and CDR2: SGHTA and FQGNSA. The CDR3 is 16 residues long. V lost 1 base and J 3 bases, leaving 13 bases between the germline ends. The CDR3 coding sequence is TGTGCCAGCAGCTTAGGTCAGGACTACCTCTACAATGAGCAGTTCTTC. Its translation: CASSLGQDYLYNEQFF.

J is TRBJ2-7 and V is TRBV3-1; D remains unclear. V lost 2 bases and J 3 bases, leaving 11 bases between the germline ends. Germline V gene data show CDR1 as LGHDT and CDR2 as YNNKEL (reference sequence). This CDR3 is built from 14 residues. Here the CDR3 DNA reads TGTGCCAGCAGCCAATCGCTACAGAACTACGAGCAGTACTTC. This codes for CASSQSLQNYEQYF.

This sequence joins TRBV14 and TRBJ1-1; D call uncertain. From germline, CDR1 is SGHDN and CDR2 FVKESK. V was clipped by 4 bases and J by 11 bases, with 14 bases between them. The CDR3 spans 12 residues. The CDR3 DNA reads TGTGCCAGCAGCCCCGACCGAAGCGTGGCTTTCTTT. Translated: CASSPDRSVAFF.

This clonotype has more than one count but fewer than ten. The chain uses TRBV6-1 and TRBJ1-5; TRBD1 matches 9 bases. Germline lookup yields CDR1 MNHNS and CDR2 SASEGT. The CDR3 totals 17 residues. Germline trimming cut 5 bases from V and 3 bases from J; bases unmatched to any gene: 11. CDR3 nucleotide sequence: TGTGCCAGCAGTCCCGGACAGGGGTTAGCCCACAATCAGCCCCAGCATTTT. Residues: CASSPGQGLAHNQPQHF.

This clonotype showed up many times. V gene TRBV14 combines with J gene TRBJ1-2, with D perhaps TRBD1 (6 bases). Deletions cut 8 bases from V and 1 base from J, with 14 bases between. The CDR3 loop spans 14 amino acids. Germline CDR1 SGHDN, CDR2 FVKESK. CDR3 loop: CASRRTASNYGYTF. CDR3 DNA sequence: TGTGCCAGCCGACGGACAGCCAGTAACTATGGCTACACCTTC. The full variable domain, in which reference TRBV14 and TRBJ1-2 provide the parts outside the CDR3, is EAGVTQFPSHSVIEKGQTVTLRCDPISGHDNLYWYRRVMGKEIKFLLHFVKESKQDESGMPNNRFLAERTGGTYSTLKVQPAELEDSGVYFCASRRTASNYGYTFGSGTRLTVV.

The genes are TRBV3-1 and TRBJ2-1, with TRBD2 matching over 10 bases. CDR1 LGHDT and CDR2 YNNKEL come from the germline V gene (reference sequence). Losses at the gene ends were 1 base for V and 6 bases for J; bases not matched to a gene: 6. This CDR3 has 16 amino acids. Here the CDR3 DNA reads TGTGCCAGCAGCCAAGGATGGACTAGCGGTCTCAATGAGCAGTTCTTC. Amino acid sequence: CASSQGWTSGLNEQFF.

J is TRBJ2-5 and V is TRBV11-3; maybe TRBD2 (5 bases). V was clipped by 6 bases and J by 7 bases, with 12 bases between them. CDR1 is SGHNT and CDR2 is YENEEA in the germline V gene. The CDR3 contains 12 residues. CDR3 sequence: CASSPGGGTQYF. DNA for the CDR3: TGTGCCAGCAGTCCAGGAGGTGGGACCCAGTACTTC.